The 11 T cell receptor beta chains presented below share a single source sample, sequenced in a study of shared clonotypes between healthy human individuals. The method was immunoSEQ multiplex PCR; TCRdb's version includes in-frame clones alone and lacks a portion of them. The data hold 2 million to 2.5 million clones, with 80% to 95% observed a single time. Source material: naive CD4+ T cells from PBMCs. As to subset: CD45RA+ positively selected. The receptors originated from a man between 18 and 29 years old in good health. Some clones in this sample may be carry-over from other donors' samples.

The rearrangement uses TRBV27 and TRBJ2-4; 12 bases are a match to TRBD2. This CDR3 contains 17 residues. Germline values: CDR1 MNHEY, CDR2 SMNVEV (reference sequence). The junction had 9 bases not matched to a gene; V was cut back by 0 bases and J by 9 bases. The CDR3 loop reads CASSLSGLAGGRVIQYF. CDR3 bases: TGTGCCAGCAGTTTATCGGGGCTAGCGGGAGGGCGGGTCATTCAGTACTTC.

This chain joins TRBV4-1 and TRBJ2-5; 8 bases line up with TRBD2. This CDR3 has 17 residues. Germline CDR1 MGHRA, CDR2 YSYEKL. J was trimmed by 9 bases and V by 0 bases; bases with no gene match: 15. The CDR3 loop reads CASSQEEGTRRSGAQYF. CDR3 DNA: TGCGCCAGCAGCCAAGAGGAGGGGACTAGGCGATCGGGGGCCCAGTACTTC.

CDR3 loop: CASSQDTRRYF. CDR3 nucleotides: TGTGCCAGCAGCCAAGATACCCGGCGGTACTTC. V usage is TRBV14 and J usage is TRBJ2-4; D is undetermined. From germline, CDR1 is SGHDN and CDR2 FVKESK. Trimming cost V 0 bases and J 15 bases, with 9 bases left between them. This CDR3 contains 11 residues.

This sequence joins TRBV5-1 and TRBJ2-6; D may be TRBD1 or TRBD2 (5 bases each). Trimming stripped 4 bases from V and 2 bases from J, with 13 bases between. CDR1 is SGHRS, CDR2 YFSETQ, per germline. The CDR3 is made up of 16 amino acids. CDR3 residues: CASSPPGRTGANVLTF. The DNA for the CDR3 is TGCGCCAGCAGCCCCCCGGGACGGACTGGGGCCAACGTCCTGACTTTC.

V is TRBV27 and J is TRBJ2-7; 9 bases are a match to TRBD2. Germline CDR1 reads MNHEY; CDR2 reads SMNVEV (reference sequence). This CDR3 has 16 amino acids. V shed 8 bases and J 7 bases; nucleotides not matched to a gene: 18. This chain's CDR3 is CASGERGRGRDWEQYF. The CDR3 nucleotides read TGTGCCAGCGGCGAGCGGGGTCGCGGGAGGGATTGGGAGCAGTACTTC.

Only one count was recorded for this clone. The chain combines TRBV28 with TRBJ2-1; D gene uncertain. Germline CDR1 reads MDHEN; CDR2 reads SYDVKM. V was shortened by 1 base and J by 4 bases, with 8 bases between the two germline ends. The CDR3 totals 14 residues. In DNA, the CDR3 is TGTGCCAGCAGTTTATCTAATAGGTACAATGAGCAGTTCTTC. Its protein is CASSLSNRYNEQFF.

The chain combines TRBV6-1 with TRBJ1-4; D ambiguous. The germline V gene has CDR1 MNHNS and CDR2 SASEGT. The CDR3 is made up of 11 amino acids. The V end lost 8 bases, the J end lost 6 bases, and 7 bases lay between the germline ends. As DNA, the CDR3 is TGTGCCAGCGGGCGTTATGAAAAACTGTTTTTT. This encodes CASGRYEKLFF.

The chain carries TRBV15 and TRBJ2-6, with a weak D call TRBD1 (7 bases). Germline CDR1 LNHNV, CDR2 YYDKDF (reference sequence). Trimming shortened V by 1 base and J by 1 base, and 14 bases separated the two germline ends. CDR3 length equals 18 residues. The CDR3 here is CATSRGGGGASGANVLTF. The CDR3 coding sequence is TGTGCCACCAGCAGAGGAGGAGGGGGCGCTTCTGGGGCCAACGTCCTGACTTTC.

The chain couples TRBV7-9 to TRBJ1-2; D gene uncertain. Germline CDR1 SEHNR, CDR2 FQNEAQ (reference sequence). The germline V and J ends were trimmed by 1 base and 4 bases, with 7 bases remaining between them. The CDR3 sequence is 13 residues long. The chain's CDR3 is CASSLDGPYGYTF. CDR3 DNA sequence: TGTGCCAGCAGCTTAGACGGACCCTATGGCTACACCTTC.

V usage is TRBV5-1 and J usage is TRBJ2-7; D possibly corresponds to TRBD1 (6 bases). V was trimmed by 1 base and J by 2 bases, leaving 16 bases between them. The length of the CDR3 is 16 residues. Per germline, CDR1 SGHRS and CDR2 YFSETQ. CDR3 sequence (DNA): TGCGCCAGCAGCTTGTTAGGACAGTCTAGCCCCTACGAGCAGTACTTC. It is translated as CASSLLGQSSPYEQYF.

The rearrangement links TRBV7-9 to TRBJ2-2, with no clear D. Trimming took 2 bases from V and 6 from J, leaving 13 bases between them. Germline CDR1 SEHNR, CDR2 FQNEAQ (reference sequence). The CDR3 length is 15 residues. The CDR3 is CASSLQDQVPGELFF. The CDR3 DNA is TGTGCCAGCAGCTTACAGGATCAGGTGCCCGGGGAGCTGTTTTTT. The full variable domain, its missing parts supplied by reference TRBV7-9 and TRBJ2-2, is DTGVSQNPRHKITKRGQNVTFRCDPISEHNRLYWYRQTLGQGPEFLTYFQNEAQLEKSRLLSDRFSAERPKGSFSTLEIQRTEQGDSAMYLCASSLQDQVPGELFFGEGSRLTVL.